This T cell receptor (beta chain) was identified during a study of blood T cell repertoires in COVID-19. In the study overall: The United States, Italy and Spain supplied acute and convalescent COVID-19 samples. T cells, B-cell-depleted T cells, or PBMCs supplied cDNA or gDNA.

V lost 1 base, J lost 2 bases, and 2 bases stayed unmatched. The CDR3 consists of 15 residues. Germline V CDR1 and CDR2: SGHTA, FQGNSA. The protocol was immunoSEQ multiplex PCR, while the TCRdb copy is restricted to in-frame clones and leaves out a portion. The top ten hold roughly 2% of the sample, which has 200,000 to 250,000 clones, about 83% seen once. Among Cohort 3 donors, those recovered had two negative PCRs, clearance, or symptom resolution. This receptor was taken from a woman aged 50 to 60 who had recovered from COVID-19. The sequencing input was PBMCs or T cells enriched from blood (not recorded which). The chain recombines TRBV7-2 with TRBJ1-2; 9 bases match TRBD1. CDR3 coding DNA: TGTGCCAGCAGCTTAGACAGGGGGCGGAACTATGGCTACACCTTC. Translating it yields CASSLDRGRNYGYTF.